The subject of this entry is one T cell receptor (beta chain). Trimming shortened V by 8 bases and J by 5 bases, and 14 bases separated the two germline ends. Germline CDR1 SEHNR, CDR2 FQNEAQ (reference sequence). The CDR3 totals 13 residues. Under the authors' procedure: Reference gene primer amplification gave nucleated cell count estimates. Repertoires were generated with immunoSEQ multiplex PCR, while TCRdb's copy carries only in-frame clones and drops some. The V and J calls and the clone size are those of that table, but D and trimming were determined from the DNA. Of roughly 70,000 clones listed, around 67% are singletons. This record belongs to a study of blood T cell repertoires in COVID-19. Study-level background: Samples representing acute and convalescent COVID-19 were sourced from the United States, Italy and Spain. PBMCs, B-cell-depleted T cells, or T cells provided the cDNA or gDNA that made up the material.

The chain has TRBV7-9 and TRBJ2-3; D perhaps matches TRBD1 (6 bases). The clonotype originates from a man aged 55 to 70 with acute or convalescent COVID-19. Source material: peripheral blood. CDR3 amino acids: CASVGAGLDTQYF. CDR3 nucleotide sequence: TGTGCCAGCGTGGGGGCAGGGTTAGATACGCAGTATTTT.